The clone carrying this TCR beta chain has just one count. This entry belongs to a study of blood T cell repertoires in COVID-19. Study context: Sites across the United States, Italy and Spain contributed samples from acute and convalescent COVID-19.

Some clones are missing from TCRdb's copy, which holds only in-frame ones; the method was immunoSEQ multiplex PCR. The sample shows some 70,000 clones, about 92% of them seen only once. Sequenced: peripheral blood. The clonotype originates from a man aged 45 to 65 with COVID-19, enrolled during active disease.

This CDR3 reads CAWSVQDQPQHF. Written as DNA, the CDR3 is TGTGCCTGGAGTGTACAAGATCAGCCCCAGCATTTT. The chain carries TRBV30 and TRBJ1-5; D uncertain. V lost 0 bases and J 5 bases, leaving 5 bases between the germline ends. Germline values: CDR1 GTSNPN, CDR2 SVGIG (reference sequence). The CDR3 totals 12 residues.